This T cell receptor (beta chain) was retrieved from a study of blood T cell repertoires in COVID-19. Across the whole study: T cells, B-cell-depleted T cells, or PBMCs supplied cDNA or gDNA.

V trimming: 0 bases; J trimming: 7 bases; junction bases outside the gene matches: 4. The CDR3 is 15 amino acids. Per the germline V gene, CDR1 is SGDLS and CDR2 is YYNGEE. Cohorts were assigned according to the clinical history that participants reported. In the original workflow: Researchers report that nucleated cell counts were estimated from reference gene primer amplification. Measured with immunoSEQ multiplex PCR; TCRdb has only the in-frame clones, and not every one. V, J and clone size were drawn from that table, and D and trimming were deduced from the DNA. The repertoire has under 350,000 clones, around 90% of them found once; the top ten carry about 2.4%.

The TCR originated in a man in his fifties or sixties who had recovered from COVID-19. V usage is TRBV9 and J usage is TRBJ2-2; 9 bases fit TRBD2. The sequencing input was PBMCs or T cells enriched from blood (not recorded which). CDR3 nucleotides: TGTGCCAGCAGCGTAGGGACTAGCGTAGGCGGGGAGCTGTTTTTT. Its translation: CASSVGTSVGGELFF.